The 12 T cell receptor beta chains listed next were all sequenced from one sample in a study of identical twins' blood T cells. TCRdb recomputed calls from the 5' RACE reads with MiXCR, one row per CDR3 protein. This table holds 300,000 to 400,000 distinct CDR3 sequences, more than 25% found once. The sequencing sample was made of PBMCs. Receptors originate from a woman aged 18 to 55 in good health.

Concerning this clonotype itself: At one boundary the junction diverges from the germline segment, which might be a read error. The rearrangement joins TRBV9 to TRBJ2-5; no clear D gene. In germline, CDR1 is SGDLS, CDR2 YYNGEE. This CDR3 spans 16 amino acids. The CDR3 coding sequence is TGTGCCAGCAGCCTACACCCGGGCCCAAAAACGGAGACCCGGTACTTC. Translation: CASSLHPGPKTETRYF. The full variable domain, in which reference TRBV9 and TRBJ2-5 provide the parts outside the CDR3, is DSGVTQTPKHLITATGQRVTLRCSPRSGDLSVYWYQQSLDQGLQFLIQYYNGEERAKGNILERFSAQQFPDLHSELNLSSLELGDSALYFCASSLHPGPKTETRYFGPGTRLLVL.

This sequence joins TRBV6-2 or TRBV6-3 and TRBJ1-5; 10 nucleotides align to TRBD1. V gave up 6 bases and J gave up 6 bases; unmatched junction bases: 8. Germline V gives CDR1 MNHEY, CDR2 SVGEGT. The CDR3 runs to 15 residues. The CDR3 reads CASRQTGTGVQPQHF. CDR3 coding DNA: TGTGCCAGCAGGCAAACCGGGACAGGGGTTCAGCCCCAGCATTTT.

This clonotype was counted at least ten times. CDR3 amino acids: CSAKDGGVTEAFF. The CDR3 DNA reads as TGCAGTGCTAAGGACGGGGGAGTCACTGAAGCTTTCTTT. V usage is TRBV20-1 and J usage is TRBJ1-1; tentative D call: TRBD1 (5 bases). There are 13 residues in the CDR3. From germline, CDR1 is DFQATT and CDR2 SNEGSKA (reference sequence). V lost 4 bases to trimming and J lost 4 bases, with 13 bases between them.

In this sample, this clonotype turned up a few times. The V call is TRBV5-5, the J call TRBJ1-6; D ambiguous. The CDR3 has 15 residues. V was trimmed by 5 bases and J by 0 bases, leaving 9 bases between them. Germline V gene data show CDR1 as SGHKS and CDR2 as YYEKEE (reference sequence). CDR3 loop: CASRRVSSYNSPLHF. CDR3 sequence (DNA): TGTGCCAGCAGGAGGGTGAGCTCCTATAATTCACCCCTCCACTTT.

The V gene is TRBV2, the J gene TRBJ2-7; no firm D call. Germline loops: CDR1 SNHLY, CDR2 FYNNEI. V lost 6 bases and J 7 bases, leaving 16 bases between the germline ends. CDR3 length: 13 amino acids. CDR3 residues: CASREYGYQEQYF. CDR3 bases: TGTGCCAGCAGGGAATACGGCTATCAAGAGCAGTACTTC.

V and J are TRBV10-3 and TRBJ1-2; D unresolved. CDR3 size: 15 residues. Germline V lookup: CDR1 ENHRY, CDR2 SYGVKD. V lost 6 bases and J 0 bases, leaving 14 bases between the germline ends. CDR3 in amino acids: CAIRGVGVTNYGYTF. The CDR3, as DNA: TGTGCCATCAGGGGCGTCGGGGTAACTAACTATGGCTACACCTTC.

This clonotype showed up many times. The CDR3 DNA follows: TGTGCCAGCAGTGAAAACCACTTCTATGGCTACACCTTC. Translated, it gives CASSENHFYGYTF. The chain links TRBV2 to TRBJ1-2; D is unclear. CDR1 and CDR2 (germline): SNHLY, FYNNEI. The CDR3 has 13 residues. V lost 2 bases and J 4 bases, leaving 8 bases between the germline ends.

V and J are TRBV29-1 and TRBJ1-1, with a weak D call TRBD1 (5 bases). Trimming stripped 8 bases from V and 6 bases from J, with 19 bases between. Germline V gene data show CDR1 as SQVTM and CDR2 as ANQGSEA. CDR3 length: 13 amino acids. The DNA of the CDR3 is TGCAGCACGACTGGGGGGTTTGAAGCTGAAGCTTTCTTT. Translation: CSTTGGFEAEAFF.

This clonotype was counted many times. The J gene is TRBJ2-1, the V gene TRBV10-3; 7 nucleotides align to TRBD1. Germline CDR1 reads ENHRY; CDR2 reads SYGVKD. The CDR3 loop spans 15 amino acids. V lost 2 bases and J lost 5; bases outside the gene matches: 6. CDR3 nucleotides: TGTGCCATCAGTGAGGGGCAGGGGGTACACAATGAGCAGTTCTTC. It codes for CAISEGQGVHNEQFF.

This clonotype came up a few times. The CDR3 DNA reads as TGCAGCGTCGAGCCCCAGACCCAAGAGACCCAGTACTTC. It is translated as CSVEPQTQETQYF. This rearrangement joins TRBV29-1 to TRBJ2-5; D is unresolved. CDR1 and CDR2 from the germline V gene are SQVTM and ANQGSEA. The CDR3 has 13 residues. V lost 6 bases, J lost 1 base, and 12 bases lay in between.

The chain has TRBV20-1 and TRBJ2-3; TRBD2 aligns across 8 bases. Germline-derived CDR1 and CDR2 are DFQATT and SNEGSKA (reference sequence). Trimming cost V 2 bases and J 4 bases; bases outside gene matches: 2. The length of the CDR3 is 13 residues. Here the CDR3 DNA reads TGCAGTGCTAGACTAGCGGGCTCAGATACGCAGTATTTT. As protein: CSARLAGSDTQYF.

This clonotype was observed a handful of times. This sequence joins TRBV11-3 and TRBJ1-1; 9 nucleotides line up with TRBD1. V shed 4 bases and J 11 bases; nucleotides not matched to a gene: 11. Germline loops: CDR1 SGHNT, CDR2 YENEEA. The CDR3 length is 14 residues. CDR3 loop: CASSSGTGPYEAFF. The CDR3 nucleotides are TGTGCCAGCAGCTCCGGGACAGGGCCCTATGAGGCTTTCTTT.